Each of the 2 T cell receptor beta chains below was sequenced from the same sample in a study of cytomegalovirus exposure and HLA in healthy donors. The PCR employed 60 Vbeta primers together with 13 Jbeta primers. Measured with immunoSEQ multiplex PCR; TCRdb has only the in-frame clones, and not every one. The top ten clones hold approximately 2.8% of a sample with under 200,000 clones, under 70% of them seen once. The sample comprised PBMCs. Receptors originate from a woman between 40 and 50 years old in good health and CMV-seropositive.

In this sample, this clone turned up once. This rearrangement joins TRBV6-4 to TRBJ2-4; D perhaps matches TRBD1 (5 bases). From germline, CDR1 is MRHNA and CDR2 SNTAGT. CDR3 length equals 16 residues. V lost 6 bases and J lost 0, with 15 bases in between. The CDR3 DNA is TGTGCCAGCAGAACTACAGGCGAACTAGCCAAAAACATTCAGTACTTC. Protein product: CASRTTGELAKNIQYF.

This clone was seen a few times. The chain recombines TRBV27 with TRBJ1-5; the D gene is possibly TRBD1 (6 bases). CDR1 and CDR2 from the germline V gene are MNHEY and SMNVEV (reference sequence). The CDR3 runs 16 residues. Trimming took 3 bases from V and 0 from J, leaving 12 bases between them. Written as DNA, the CDR3 is TGTGCCAGCAGTTTCCGCGACAGGCTTAGCAATCAGCCCCAGCATTTT. This gives the protein CASSFRDRLSNQPQHF.